This T cell receptor (beta chain) was identified in a study of T cell changes during pregnancy in multiple sclerosis. Generated by immunoSEQ multiplex PCR, the TCRdb table keeps only in-frame clones and is missing some. The sample contains about 73,000 clones, 80% to 95% of which appear only once. The germline gives CDR1 MDHEN, CDR2 SYDVKM. Trimming removed 3 bases at V and 2 bases at J, with 11 bases between. The CDR3 runs 14 residues. The chain is built from TRBV28 and TRBJ2-7; D might be TRBD2 (6 bases). Material: peripheral blood, obtained in the third trimester of pregnancy. The TCR comes from a female donor in good health, enrolled as a control in a pregnancy study. The CDR3 sequence: CASSFLGGTYEQYF. CDR3 in DNA: TGTGCCAGCAGTTTTCTCGGGGGAACCTACGAGCAGTACTTC. Drawing the rest from reference TRBV28 and TRBJ2-7, the complete variable domain is DVKVTQSSRYLVKRTGEKVFLECVQDMDHENMFWYRQDPGLGLRLIYFSYDVKMKEKGDIPEGYSVSREKKERFSLILESASTNQTSMYLCASSFLGGTYEQYFGPGTRLTVT.